Below, 14 T cell receptor beta chains from the same sample are listed, as sequenced in a study of cytomegalovirus exposure and HLA in healthy donors (dated 2017 in TCRdb). Receptors were amplified or captured by the immunoSEQ multiplex PCR assay. The multiplex PCR relied on a mix of 60 forward primers for TCR Vbeta segments and 13 reverse primers for TCR Jbeta segments. The table comes from immuneACCESS by way of TCRdb, which keeps in-frame sequences with V and J called. Part of the clones is missing from these tables; in studies checked, under half for an unresolved V gene and the rest for unknown reasons. This sample holds 150,000 to 250,000 clones; around 77% were observed only once. The leading ten clones occupy around 1.9% of the sample. Sequences were obtained from PBMCs. Receptors originate from a man in his thirties or forties in good health and CMV-seronegative.

V and J are TRBV15 and TRBJ2-1; tentative D call: TRBD1 (6 bases). This CDR3 spans 13 amino acids. Deletions cut 11 bases from V and 6 bases from J, with 17 bases between. In germline, CDR1 is LNHNV, CDR2 YYDKDF (reference sequence). The CDR3 sequence is CASRTVGSNEQFF. In nucleotides, the CDR3 is TGTGCCTCCCGGACAGTGGGGTCCAATGAGCAGTTCTTC.

J is TRBJ2-4 and V is TRBV19, with 8 positions matching TRBD1. Trimming at V came to 6 bases and at J to 3 bases, leaving 7 bases not matched to a gene. CDR3 length: 15 amino acids. The germline CDR1 and CDR2 sequences are LNHDA and SQIVND (reference sequence). Here the CDR3 reads CASSVEQGVKNIQYF. CDR3 sequence (DNA): TGTGCCAGTAGCGTCGAACAGGGGGTCAAAAACATTCAGTACTTC. Filled out from reference TRBV19 and TRBJ2-4, the complete variable domain reads DGGITQSPKYLFRKEGQNVTLSCEQNLNHDAMYWYRQDPGQGLRLIYYSQIVNDFQKGDIAEGYSVSREKKESFPLTVTSAQKNPTAFYLCASSVEQGVKNIQYFGAGTRLSVL.

The J gene is TRBJ1-1, the V gene TRBV7-9; D may be TRBD1 (5 bases). The CDR3 has 13 amino acids. CDR1 is SEHNR, CDR2 FQNEAQ, per germline (reference sequence). Between the trimmed V and J ends, which lost 3 bases and 5 bases, there was a span of 10 bases. The DNA of the CDR3 is TGTGCCAGCAGCTTTACTCAGGGAACTGAAGCTTTCTTT. Encoded protein: CASSFTQGTEAFF.

The gene calls are TRBV7-2 and TRBJ2-1; D possibly corresponds to TRBD1 (5 bases). Trimming left V 5 bases short and J 2 bases short, with 19 bases between. CDR3 size: 17 residues. CDR1 and CDR2 (germline): SGHTA, FQGNSA. CDR3 sequence reads: CASSQRSGGAAYNEQFF. The CDR3 nucleotides read TGTGCCAGCAGCCAACGGTCGGGTGGGGCTGCCTACAATGAGCAGTTCTTC.

This clone has more than one count but fewer than ten. The chain is built from TRBV28 and TRBJ2-3; TRBD2 agrees at 11 bases. CDR1 is MDHEN, CDR2 SYDVKM, per germline. The length of the CDR3 is 16 residues. The V segment lost 2 bases and the J segment 6 bases; nucleotides outside the gene matches: 7. The CDR3 loop reads CASSLIAGGRGDTQYF. Written as DNA, the CDR3 is TGTGCCAGCAGTTTAATAGCGGGAGGGAGGGGGGATACGCAGTATTTT.

This chain links TRBV5-4 with TRBJ2-7; D remains unclear. The CDR3 is 15 amino acids. Between the trimmed V and J ends, which lost 0 bases and 0 bases, there was a span of 10 bases. Per the germline V gene, CDR1 is SGHNT and CDR2 is YYREEE (reference sequence). The CDR3 DNA sequence: TGTGCCAGCAGCTTGGTAGCCGCGAGCTCCTACGAGCAGTACTTC. Protein product: CASSLVAASSYEQYF. Together with reference TRBV5-4 and TRBJ2-7, the CDR3 gives the full variable domain: ETGVTQSPTHLIKTRGQQVTLRCSSQSGHNTVSWYQQALGQGPQFIFQYYREEENGRGNFPPRFSGLQFPNYSSELNVNALELDDSALYLCASSLVAASSYEQYFGPGTRLTVT.

This clone was picked up one time. This rearrangement joins TRBV7-8 to TRBJ2-3; D might be TRBD1 (6 bases). CDR3 length: 20 amino acids. Germline CDR1 and CDR2: SGHVS and FQNEAQ. Trimming shortened V by 2 bases and J by 4 bases, and 28 bases separated the two germline ends. The DNA for the CDR3 is TGTGCCAGCAGCTTAAAGGGGAACGAACAGGGAAGTAGGTATCCAGATACGCAGTATTTT. As protein: CASSLKGNEQGSRYPDTQYF.

This sequence joins TRBV5-6 and TRBJ1-6; perhaps TRBD1 as D (5 bases). The CDR3 has 15 residues. V was shortened by 2 bases and J by 9 bases, with 15 bases between the two germline ends. Germline CDR1 is SGHDT and CDR2 is YYEEEE. CDR3 bases: TGTGCCAGCAGCTTAACGATCGGGGGGAGTTCACCCCTCCACTTT. Translating gives CASSLTIGGSSPLHF.

The J gene is TRBJ2-7, the V gene TRBV13, with D hard to call. The CDR3 runs to 18 residues. Germline CDR1 and CDR2: PRHDT and FYEKMQ (reference sequence). Between the trimmed V and J ends, which lost 4 bases and 2 bases, there was a span of 24 bases. In DNA form, the CDR3 reads TGTGCCAGCAGCTCAGGACGGAGCCCCAATAGATCCCCCTACGAGCAGTACTTC. Translation: CASSSGRSPNRSPYEQYF.

This sequence joins TRBV5-1 and TRBJ1-2; 7 bases fit TRBD1. There are 14 residues in the CDR3. The V segment lost 7 bases and the J segment 3 bases; nucleotides outside the gene matches: 9. Germline V lookup: CDR1 SGHRS, CDR2 YFSETQ. The CDR3 reads CASREGALDYGYTF. CDR3 coding DNA: TGCGCCAGCCGGGAGGGGGCCCTTGACTATGGCTACACCTTC.

The chain links TRBV4-1 to TRBJ2-7, with 9 bases matching TRBD2. The CDR3 is made up of 16 amino acids. V lost 0 bases and J lost 2; bases outside the gene matches: 5. Germline lookup yields CDR1 MGHRA and CDR2 YSYEKL. CDR3 nucleotide sequence: TGCGCCAGCAGCCAAGAATATAGCGGGAGTACCTACGAGCAGTACTTC. Translating gives CASSQEYSGSTYEQYF.

The CDR3: CASSRLLGGEQYF. Written as DNA, the CDR3 is TGTGCCAGTTCGCGACTGTTAGGGGGAGAGCAGTACTTC. The chain is built from TRBV19 and TRBJ2-7; D is possibly TRBD1 (6 bases). CDR3 length equals 13 residues. Trimming left V 8 bases short and J 7 bases short, with 18 bases between. From germline, CDR1 is LNHDA and CDR2 SQIVND (reference sequence).

The chain couples TRBV7-2 to TRBJ2-6; tentatively, D is TRBD1 (6 bases). CDR1 and CDR2 (germline): SGHTA, FQGNSA. This CDR3 is 15 amino acids long. V lost 5 bases to trimming and J lost 14 bases, with 22 bases between them. The CDR3 is CASSKDRSSLVILTF. The DNA of the CDR3 is TGTGCCAGCAGCAAGGACAGATCCTCTCTGGTTATCCTGACTTTC.

This clone was detected a few times. The V gene is TRBV10-3, the J gene TRBJ1-4; D gene uncertain. Per the germline V gene, CDR1 is ENHRY and CDR2 is SYGVKD. There are 12 residues in the CDR3. V lost 4 bases, J lost 6 bases, and 6 bases lay in between. The CDR3 sequence: CAISANYEKLFF. As DNA, the CDR3 is TGTGCCATCAGTGCCAACTATGAAAAACTGTTTTTT.